This passage covers 30 T cell receptor beta chains from one sample sequenced in a study of blood T cell repertoires in COVID-19. The protocol was immunoSEQ multiplex PCR, while the TCRdb copy is restricted to in-frame clones and leaves out a portion. The sample consists of 300,000 to 400,000 clones, about 90% of them appearing once. The sample consisted of peripheral blood. The receptor source for this set is a woman in her forties or fifties with COVID-19, enrolled during active disease.

The V gene is TRBV5-4, the J gene TRBJ1-2; a weak D match, TRBD1 (6 bases). The CDR3 runs to 13 residues. Trimming stripped 3 bases from V and 7 bases from J, with 13 bases between. Germline assignment: CDR1 SGHNT and CDR2 YYREEE (reference sequence). In DNA form, the CDR3 reads TGTGCCAGCAGCTACGACAGGCTTAGTGGCTACACCTTC. This gives the protein CASSYDRLSGYTF. Using reference TRBV5-4 and TRBJ1-2 for the parts outside the CDR3, the full variable domain is ETGVTQSPTHLIKTRGQQVTLRCSSQSGHNTVSWYQQALGQGPQFIFQYYREEENGRGNFPPRFSGLQFPNYSSELNVNALELDDSALYLCASSYDRLSGYTFGSGTRLTVV.

This chain links TRBV12-3 or TRBV12-4 with TRBJ2-5; possible D gene TRBD1, 5 bases. This CDR3 comprises 13 residues. V was clipped by 6 bases and J by 4 bases, with 12 bases between them. In DNA, the CDR3 is TGTGCCAGCAGCGTGATCAGGGCAGAGACCCAGTACTTC. This sequence encodes CASSVIRAETQYF.

The V and J genes are TRBV5-1 and TRBJ2-3; possibly TRBD2 for D (6 bases). Germline-derived CDR1 and CDR2 are SGHRS and YFSETQ. The V end was cut by 5 bases, the J end by 5 bases, with 18 bases between. CDR3 length: 15 residues. The CDR3 DNA follows: TGCGCCAGCAGGACTAGAGGGGATGCGAAAGATACGCAGTATTTT. It encodes CASRTRGDAKDTQYF.

The V gene is TRBV7-9, the J gene TRBJ2-3; possibly TRBD2 for D (5 bases). Germline CDR1 and CDR2: SEHNR and FQNEAQ (reference sequence). V was trimmed by 4 bases and J by 0 bases, leaving 14 bases between them. The CDR3 has 16 residues. The CDR3 nucleotides read TGTGCCAGCAGCTCCTGGCTAGCAGCTAGCACAGATACGCAGTATTTT. Translating it yields CASSSWLAASTDTQYF. Together with reference TRBV7-9 and TRBJ2-3, the CDR3 gives the full variable domain: DTGVSQNPRHKITKRGQNVTFRCDPISEHNRLYWYRQTLGQGPEFLTYFQNEAQLEKSRLLSDRFSAERPKGSFSTLEIQRTEQGDSAMYLCASSSWLAASTDTQYFGPGTRLTVL.

V is TRBV7-8 and J is TRBJ2-1; D uncertain. This CDR3 spans 15 amino acids. V dropped 6 bases and J dropped 2 bases, with 14 bases sitting between them. The germline V gene has CDR1 SGHVS and CDR2 FQNEAQ. CDR3 DNA: TGTGCCAGCAGGGTTGAGGCAGCGCCCTACAATGAGCAGTTCTTC. It translates to CASRVEAAPYNEQFF.

For this clone: Other DNA sequences in the sample encode the same CDR3. The CDR3 region is CASSLGQNYGYTF. Written as DNA, the CDR3 is TGTGCCAGCAGTTTGGGACAGAACTATGGCTACACCTTC. The chain uses TRBV12-3 or TRBV12-4 and TRBJ1-2, with 7 bases fitting TRBD1. Losses at the gene ends were 3 bases for V and 2 bases for J; bases not matched to a gene: 0. The CDR3 is made up of 13 amino acids.

The rearrangement joins TRBV5-4 to TRBJ1-6; maybe TRBD1 (6 bases). In germline, CDR1 is SGHNT, CDR2 YYREEE (reference sequence). V lost 2 bases, J lost 8 bases, and 14 bases lay in between. CDR3 length equals 15 residues. CDR3 nucleotides: TGTGCCAGCAGCTTAGGACAGCCCCGGGATTCACCCCTCCACTTT. Translating it yields CASSLGQPRDSPLHF.

The rearrangement uses TRBV21-1 and TRBJ2-1; whether TRBD2, the table's D call, matches the DNA was not checked. TRBV21-1 is labeled a pseudogene. The CDR3 totals 20 residues. The CDR3 is CASITKGRAGGLSSYNEQFF. The DNA for the CDR3 is TGTGCCAGCATCACCAAAGGTAGGGCGGGGGGCCTGAGCTCCTACAATGAGCAGTTCTTC.

The CDR3 DNA reads TGTGCCAGCAGCGTAGACATTGAGCAGTTCTTC. Translated: CASSVDIEQFF. The chain links TRBV9 to TRBJ2-1, with D hard to call. The CDR3 contains 11 residues. Trimming left V 0 bases short and J 9 bases short, with 4 bases between. Germline lookup yields CDR1 SGDLS and CDR2 YYNGEE.

This clone has only one observation. A junction end diverges from the germline sequence, so it may reflect a read error. J is TRBJ2-7 and V is TRBV5-1; 9 bases match TRBD1. There are 14 residues in the CDR3. The germline V gene encodes CDR1 SGHRS and CDR2 YFSETQ. The CDR3 DNA reads as TGCGCCAGCACCTTGGAGGGACAGGGCTACGAGCAGTACTTC. Protein: CASTLEGQGYEQYF.

The CDR3 DNA reads as TGTGCCAGCAGTGAGGTAGGGGGCTCAGCCTACAATGAGCAGTTCTTC. Translating it yields CASSEVGGSAYNEQFF. J is TRBJ2-1 and V is TRBV2, with 7 nucleotides matching TRBD1. CDR3 length equals 16 residues. CDR1 SNHLY and CDR2 FYNNEI come from the germline V gene. V lost 3 bases, J lost 2 bases, and 7 bases stayed unmatched.

The V call is TRBV27, the J call TRBJ1-2; no clear D gene. V was pared by 6 bases and J by 1 base, with 9 bases between. Germline lookup yields CDR1 MNHEY and CDR2 SMNVEV (reference sequence). The CDR3 sequence is 13 residues long. CDR3 DNA: TGTGCCAGCAGCCCCCTCCTTAACTATGGCTACACCTTC. The encoded protein is CASSPLLNYGYTF.

V is TRBV29-1 and J is TRBJ2-1, with 15 bases matching TRBD2. V lost 6 bases to trimming and J lost 6 bases; unmatched junction nucleotides: 6. CDR3 size: 15 residues. Germline CDR1 is SQVTM and CDR2 is ANQGSEA. The DNA of the CDR3 is TGCAGCGTGGTAGGGACTAGCGGGAGGATCAATGAGCAGTTCTTC. It yields the protein CSVVGTSGRINEQFF.

This chain links TRBV7-2 with TRBJ2-2, with TRBD1 as a possible D gene (5 bases). Germline loops: CDR1 SGHTA, CDR2 FQGNSA. This CDR3 is 16 amino acids long. The germline V and J ends were trimmed by 1 base and 3 bases, with 12 bases remaining between them. CDR3 sequence (DNA): TGTGCCAGCAGCTTAGAGCCAAGGGGTTACACCGGGGAGCTGTTTTTT. Its translation is CASSLEPRGYTGELFF.

V is TRBV18 and J is TRBJ2-3; D unclear. Germline lookup yields CDR1 KGHSH and CDR2 LQKENI. V lost 3 bases and J lost 1, with 14 bases in between. The CDR3 contains 16 residues. The CDR3 sequence is CASSPSVAARTDTQYF. CDR3 DNA: TGTGCCAGCTCACCCTCCGTAGCCGCCCGCACAGATACGCAGTATTTT.

V gene TRBV9 combines with J gene TRBJ2-5; a possible D gene is TRBD1 (6 bases). CDR3 length: 16 residues. CDR1 is SGDLS, CDR2 YYNGEE, per germline. V lost 1 base and J 3 bases, leaving 16 bases between the germline ends. The CDR3: CASSVTFGRGKETQYF. The CDR3 nucleotides are TGTGCCAGCAGCGTAACTTTCGGCAGGGGCAAAGAGACCCAGTACTTC. The full variable domain, completed using reference TRBV9 and TRBJ2-5, is DSGVTQTPKHLITATGQRVTLRCSPRSGDLSVYWYQQSLDQGLQFLIQYYNGEERAKGNILERFSAQQFPDLHSELNLSSLELGDSALYFCASSVTFGRGKETQYFGPGTRLLVL.

The rearrangement links TRBV24-1 to TRBJ1-1, with 9 nucleotides matching TRBD1. Germline CDR1 KGHDR, CDR2 SFDVKD. V trimming: 8 bases; J trimming: 6 bases; junction bases outside the gene matches: 12. The CDR3 spans 15 residues. The CDR3 region has the DNA TGTGCCACCACCACTACAGGGGGCCGGTTCTCTGAAGCTTTCTTT. This sequence encodes CATTTTGGRFSEAFF.

This sequence joins TRBV10-2 and TRBJ1-1, with 7 bases matching TRBD1. Germline assignment: CDR1 WSHSY and CDR2 SAAADI. The CDR3 sequence is 13 residues long. The J segment lost 1 base and the V segment lost 8 bases, leaving 4 bases of the junction unmatched. The CDR3 here is CASGAGGNTEAFF. In DNA, the CDR3 is TGCGCCAGCGGGGCAGGGGGGAACACTGAAGCTTTCTTT.

The chain has TRBV13 and TRBJ2-1; 11 nucleotides match TRBD2. The CDR3 length is 14 residues. CDR1 and CDR2 from the germline V gene are PRHDT and FYEKMQ (reference sequence). The V segment lost 3 bases and the J segment 9 bases; nucleotides outside the gene matches: 4. CDR3 coding DNA: TGTGCCAGCAGCTTTAGCGGGAGGGTCTCTGAGCAGTTCTTC. It specifies CASSFSGRVSEQFF.

The chain recombines TRBV7-9 with TRBJ2-3, with TRBD2 matching 11 bases. From germline, CDR1 is SEHNR and CDR2 FQNEAQ (reference sequence). The CDR3 length is 17 residues. Trimming at V came to 5 bases and at J to 2 bases, leaving 9 bases not matched to a gene. The CDR3 region has the DNA TGTGCCAGCAGCATCCCCGGGACTAGCGGATTCACAGATACGCAGTATTTT. Translated, it gives CASSIPGTSGFTDTQYF.

The chain is built from TRBV7-9 and TRBJ1-1; no firm D call. The CDR3 sequence is 14 residues long. CDR1 and CDR2 (germline): SEHNR, FQNEAQ (reference sequence). V gave up 3 bases and J gave up 5 bases, with 13 bases separating them. CDR3 in amino acids: CASSFKGGSTEAFF. For the CDR3, the DNA is TGTGCCAGCAGCTTTAAGGGAGGCAGTACTGAAGCTTTCTTT.

The chain combines TRBV19 with TRBJ2-7, with 10 positions matching TRBD1. With 8 bases clipped from V and 3 bases from J, the junction kept 7 bases outside the gene matches. This CDR3 is built from 14 residues. Germline V CDR1 and CDR2: LNHDA, SQIVND (reference sequence). CDR3 in amino acids: CASAPGQGIYEQYF. CDR3 coding DNA: TGTGCCAGTGCCCCGGGACAGGGGATCTACGAGCAGTACTTC.

The rearrangement joins TRBV25-1 to TRBJ2-1; 10 bases map to TRBD2. The CDR3 is made up of 15 amino acids. After removal of 5 bases from V and 5 bases from J, the junction contained 6 bases not matched to a gene. Germline V CDR1 and CDR2: MGHDK, SYGVNS. CDR3 sequence: CASSHRAGGDNEQFF. Written as DNA, the CDR3 is TGTGCCAGCAGTCATCGAGCGGGAGGGGACAATGAGCAGTTCTTC. Together with reference TRBV25-1 and TRBJ2-1, the CDR3 gives the full variable domain: EADIYQTPRYLVIGTGKKITLECSQTMGHDKMYWYQQDPGMELHLIHYSYGVNSTEKGDLSSESTVSRIRTEHFPLTLESARPSHTSQYLCASSHRAGGDNEQFFGPGTRLTVL.

The CDR3 loop reads CASSLGPVSRYTF. The CDR3 coding sequence is TGTGCCAGCAGCTTGGGCCCCGTGAGCCGCTACACCTTC. This chain joins TRBV7-2 and TRBJ1-2; unclear D gene. The V end was cut by 3 bases, the J end by 9 bases, with 14 bases between. The germline CDR1 and CDR2 sequences are SGHTA and FQGNSA. There are 13 residues in the CDR3.

The count of this clone is one. The chain combines TRBV10-2 with TRBJ2-2; 8 positions agree with TRBD2. V lost 5 bases and J lost 6; bases outside the gene matches: 5. The germline gives CDR1 WSHSY, CDR2 SAAADI. The CDR3 runs 14 residues. CDR3 coding DNA: TGCGCCAGCAGTCATGGCGGGAGGTCCGGGGAGCTGTTTTTT. This sequence encodes CASSHGGRSGELFF.

The chain joins TRBV21-1 to TRBJ2-1; the DNA was not used to check the table's D call, TRBD2. TRBV21-1 is a pseudogene locus. This CDR3 spans 16 amino acids. The CDR3 DNA reads TGTGCCAGCAGCAAAGTCGTGCGGGAGTCGTACAATGAGCAGTTCTTC. It specifies CASSKVVRESYNEQFF.

V and J are TRBV7-9 and TRBJ1-1; a possible D gene is TRBD1 (6 bases). Germline assignment: CDR1 SEHNR and CDR2 FQNEAQ (reference sequence). The length of the CDR3 is 17 residues. V was trimmed by 6 bases and J by 1 base, leaving 21 bases between them. The CDR3, as DNA: TGTGCCAGCAGTTCCGACACGGGTCGACAGGAGAACACTGAAGCTTTCTTT. Translation gives CASSSDTGRQENTEAFF.

The J gene is TRBJ2-7, the V gene TRBV7-2; TRBD2 matches 9 bases. V was pared by 6 bases and J by 2 bases, with 5 bases of the junction left unmatched. CDR1 and CDR2 from the germline V gene are SGHTA and FQGNSA. The CDR3 contains 14 residues. The CDR3 here is CASRGGGRAYEQYF. DNA for the CDR3: TGTGCCAGCAGGGGAGGCGGGAGGGCCTACGAGCAGTACTTC. Drawing the rest from reference TRBV7-2 and TRBJ2-7, the complete variable domain is GAGVSQSPSNKVTEKGKDVELRCDPISGHTALYWYRQSLGQGLEFLIYFQGNSAPDKSGLPSDRFSAERTGGSVSTLTIQRTQQEDSAVYLCASRGGGRAYEQYFGPGTRLTVT.

The chain links TRBV6-2 or TRBV6-3 to TRBJ2-7; D gene ambiguous. The CDR3 runs to 16 residues. CDR1 and CDR2 from the germline V gene are MNHEY and SVGEGT. The ends were cut back, 2 bases at V and 1 base at J, with 15 bases in the middle. The chain's CDR3 is CASSYSRLPSSYEQYF. DNA of the CDR3: TGTGCCAGCAGTTACAGCCGCCTTCCTTCTTCCTACGAGCAGTACTTC.

This CDR3 reads CASARGDSNQPQHF. The CDR3, as DNA: TGTGCCAGCGCCAGGGGGGACTCCAATCAGCCCCAGCATTTT. The genes are TRBV6-5 and TRBJ1-5; TRBD1 aligns across 7 bases. The germline CDR1 and CDR2 sequences are MNHEY and SVGAGI. J lost 3 bases, V lost 8 bases, and 7 bases had no gene match. This CDR3 has 14 amino acids.